The following is a T cell receptor beta chain sequence with its context. Its antigen is unidentified. The data derive from a study of shared clonotypes between healthy human individuals. Study observations and caveats: Expectations were that clonotype sharing among donors would be affected by sequencing depth.

Libraries were prepared by immunoSEQ multiplex PCR; TCRdb keeps only in-frame clonotypes and omits some of them. The sample carries some 2,100,000 clones, around 95% recorded once. This TCR was sampled from a young man in good health. Sequencing was done on a sample of naive CD4+ T cells sorted from blood. Subset specified: CD45RA+ positively selected.

The CDR3 DNA follows: TGTGCCAGCAGCCCGGGACAGGGGGCTCCCGAGCAGTACTTC. This sequence encodes CASSPGQGAPEQYF. The chain combines TRBV6-5 with TRBJ2-7, with TRBD1 identical over 12 bases. J lost 6 bases, V lost 6 bases, and 6 bases had no gene match. The germline gives CDR1 MNHEY, CDR2 SVGAGI. The length of the CDR3 is 14 residues.